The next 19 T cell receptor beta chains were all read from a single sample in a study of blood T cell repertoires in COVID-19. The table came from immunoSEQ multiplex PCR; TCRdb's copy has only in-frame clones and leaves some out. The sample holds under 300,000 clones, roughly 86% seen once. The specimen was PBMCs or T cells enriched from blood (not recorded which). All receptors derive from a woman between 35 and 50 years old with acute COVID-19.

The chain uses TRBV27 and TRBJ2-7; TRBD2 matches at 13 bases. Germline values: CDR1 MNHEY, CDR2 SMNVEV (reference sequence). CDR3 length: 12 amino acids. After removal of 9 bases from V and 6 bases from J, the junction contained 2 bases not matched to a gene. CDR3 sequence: CARLAGGVEQYF. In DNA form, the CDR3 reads TGTGCCAGACTAGCGGGAGGGGTCGAGCAGTACTTC.

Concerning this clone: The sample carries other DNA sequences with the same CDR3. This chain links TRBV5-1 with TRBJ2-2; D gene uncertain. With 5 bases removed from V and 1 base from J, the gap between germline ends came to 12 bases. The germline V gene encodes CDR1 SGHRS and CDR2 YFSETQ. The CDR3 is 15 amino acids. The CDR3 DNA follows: TGCGCCAGCAGTCTGGGCGCAGGGAACACCGGGGAGCTGTTTTTT. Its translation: CASSLGAGNTGELFF. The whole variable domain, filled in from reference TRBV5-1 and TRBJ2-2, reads KAGVTQTPRYLIKTRGQQVTLSCSPISGHRSVSWYQQTPGQGLQFLFEYFSETQRNKGNFPGRFSGRQFSNSRSEMNVSTLELGDSALYLCASSLGAGNTGELFFGEGSRLTVL.

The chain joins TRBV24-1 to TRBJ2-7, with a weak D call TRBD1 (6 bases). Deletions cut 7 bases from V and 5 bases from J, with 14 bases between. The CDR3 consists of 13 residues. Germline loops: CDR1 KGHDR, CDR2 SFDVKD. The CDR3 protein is CATRQTGGDEQYF. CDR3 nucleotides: TGTGCCACCAGGCAGACAGGCGGAGACGAGCAGTACTTC.

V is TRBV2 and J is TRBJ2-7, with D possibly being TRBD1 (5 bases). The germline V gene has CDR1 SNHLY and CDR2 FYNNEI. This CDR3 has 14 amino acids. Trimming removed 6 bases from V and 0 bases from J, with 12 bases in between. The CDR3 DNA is TGTGCCAGCAGGCGACAGAGCGACTCCTACGAGCAGTACTTC. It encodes CASRRQSDSYEQYF. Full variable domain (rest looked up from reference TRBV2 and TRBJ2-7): EPEVTQTPSHQVTQMGQEVILRCVPISNHLYFYWYRQILGQKVEFLVSFYNNEISEKSEIFDDQFSVERPDGSNFTLKIRSTKLEDSAMYFCASRRQSDSYEQYFGPGTRLTVT.

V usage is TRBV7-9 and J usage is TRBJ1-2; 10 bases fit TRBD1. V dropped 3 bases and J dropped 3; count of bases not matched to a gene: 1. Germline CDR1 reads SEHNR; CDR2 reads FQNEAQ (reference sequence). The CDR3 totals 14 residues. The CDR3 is CASSLTGGDYGYTF. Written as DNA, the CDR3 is TGTGCCAGCAGCTTGACAGGGGGCGACTATGGCTACACCTTC. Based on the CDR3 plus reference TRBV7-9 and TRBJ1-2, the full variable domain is DTGVSQNPRHKITKRGQNVTFRCDPISEHNRLYWYRQTLGQGPEFLTYFQNEAQLEKSRLLSDRFSAERPKGSFSTLEIQRTEQGDSAMYLCASSLTGGDYGYTFGSGTRLTVV.

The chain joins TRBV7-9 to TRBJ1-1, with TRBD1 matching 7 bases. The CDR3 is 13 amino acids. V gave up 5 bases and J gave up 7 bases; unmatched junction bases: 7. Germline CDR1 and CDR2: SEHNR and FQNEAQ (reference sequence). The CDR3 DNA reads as TGTGCCAGCAGCCTAGAAGGGGACAGTGAAGCTTTCTTT. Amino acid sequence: CASSLEGDSEAFF.

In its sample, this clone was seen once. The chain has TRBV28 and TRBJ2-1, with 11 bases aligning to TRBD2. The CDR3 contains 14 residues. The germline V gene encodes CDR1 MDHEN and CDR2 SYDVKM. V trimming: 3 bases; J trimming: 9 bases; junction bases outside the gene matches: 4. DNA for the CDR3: TGTGCCAGCAGTTTCCCCCTAGCGGGAGGTGAGCAGTTCTTC. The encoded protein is CASSFPLAGGEQFF.

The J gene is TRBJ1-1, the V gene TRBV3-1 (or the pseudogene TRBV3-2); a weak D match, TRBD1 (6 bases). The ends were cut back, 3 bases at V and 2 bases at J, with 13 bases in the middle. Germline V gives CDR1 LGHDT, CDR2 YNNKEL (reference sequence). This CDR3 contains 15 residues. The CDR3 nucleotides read TGTGCCAGCAGCCAGAAGGCGGGGGGCAACACTGAAGCTTTCTTT. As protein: CASSQKAGGNTEAFF.

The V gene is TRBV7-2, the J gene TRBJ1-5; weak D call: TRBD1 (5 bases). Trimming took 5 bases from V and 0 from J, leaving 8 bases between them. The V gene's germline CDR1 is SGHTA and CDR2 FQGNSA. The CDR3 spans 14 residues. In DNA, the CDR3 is TGTGCCAGCAGCCCCAGGGATAGCAATCAGCCCCAGCATTTT. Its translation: CASSPRDSNQPQHF. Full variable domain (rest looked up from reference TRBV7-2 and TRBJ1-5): GAGVSQSPSNKVTEKGKDVELRCDPISGHTALYWYRQSLGQGLEFLIYFQGNSAPDKSGLPSDRFSAERTGGSVSTLTIQRTQQEDSAVYLCASSPRDSNQPQHFGDGTRLSIL.

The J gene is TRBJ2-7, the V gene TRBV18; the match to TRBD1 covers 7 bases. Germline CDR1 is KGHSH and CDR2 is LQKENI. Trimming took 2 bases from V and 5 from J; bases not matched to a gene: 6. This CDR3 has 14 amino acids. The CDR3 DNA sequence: TGTGCCAGCTCACCATGGGGACAGCCGCACGAGCAGTACTTC. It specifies CASSPWGQPHEQYF.

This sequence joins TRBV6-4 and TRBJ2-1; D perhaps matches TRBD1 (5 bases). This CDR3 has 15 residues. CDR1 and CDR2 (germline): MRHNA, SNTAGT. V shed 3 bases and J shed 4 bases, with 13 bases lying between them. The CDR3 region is CASSEAGQTYNEQFF. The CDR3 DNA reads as TGTGCCAGCAGTGAGGCAGGACAAACGTACAATGAGCAGTTCTTC.

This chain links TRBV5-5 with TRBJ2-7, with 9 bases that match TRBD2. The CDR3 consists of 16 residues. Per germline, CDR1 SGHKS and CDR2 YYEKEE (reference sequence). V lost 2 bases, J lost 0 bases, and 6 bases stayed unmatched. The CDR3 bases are TGTGCCAGCAGCTTCAACCCGGGACTAGCCTCCTACGAGCAGTACTTC. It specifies CASSFNPGLASYEQYF.

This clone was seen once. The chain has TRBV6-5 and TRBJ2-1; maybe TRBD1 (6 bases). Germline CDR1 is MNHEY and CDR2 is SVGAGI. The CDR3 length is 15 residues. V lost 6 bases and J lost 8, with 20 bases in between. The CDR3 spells CASRRAGDNFDEQFF. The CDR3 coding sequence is TGTGCCAGCAGGAGGGCAGGGGATAATTTTGATGAGCAGTTCTTC.

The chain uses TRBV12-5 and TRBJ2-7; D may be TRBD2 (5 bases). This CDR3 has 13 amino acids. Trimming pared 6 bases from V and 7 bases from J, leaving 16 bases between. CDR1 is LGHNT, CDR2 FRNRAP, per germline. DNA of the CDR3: TGTGCTAGTGGCCCCCCAGTTTCGGGAGAGCAGTACTTC. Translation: CASGPPVSGEQYF. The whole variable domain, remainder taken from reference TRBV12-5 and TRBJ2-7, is DARVTQTPRHKVTEMGQEVTMRCQPILGHNTVFWYRQTMMQGLELLAYFRNRAPLDDSGMPKDRFSAEMPDATLATLKIQPSEPRDSAVYFCASGPPVSGEQYFGPGTRLTVT.

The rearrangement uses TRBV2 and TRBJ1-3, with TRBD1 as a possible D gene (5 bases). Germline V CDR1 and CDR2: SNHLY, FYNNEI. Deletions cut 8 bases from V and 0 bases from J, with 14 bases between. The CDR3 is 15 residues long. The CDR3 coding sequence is TGTGCCAGCCGAAAAGGGGACTACTCTGGAAACACCATATATTTT. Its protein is CASRKGDYSGNTIYF.

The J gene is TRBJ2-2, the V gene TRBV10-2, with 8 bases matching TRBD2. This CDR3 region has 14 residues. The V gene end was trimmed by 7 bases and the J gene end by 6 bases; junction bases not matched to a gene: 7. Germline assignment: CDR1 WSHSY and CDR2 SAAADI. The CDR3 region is CASKAGLGPGELFF. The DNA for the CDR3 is TGCGCCAGCAAAGCGGGACTAGGCCCCGGGGAGCTGTTTTTT.

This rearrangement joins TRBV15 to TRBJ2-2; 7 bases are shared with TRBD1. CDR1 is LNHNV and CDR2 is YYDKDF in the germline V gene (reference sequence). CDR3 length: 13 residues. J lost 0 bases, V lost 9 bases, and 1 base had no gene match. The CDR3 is CATGTANTGELFF. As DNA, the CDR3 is TGTGCCACTGGGACAGCGAACACCGGGGAGCTGTTTTTT. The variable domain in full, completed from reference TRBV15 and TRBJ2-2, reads DAMVIQNPRYQVTQFGKPVTLSCSQTLNHNVMYWYQQKSSQAPKLLFHYYDKDFNNEADTPDNFQSRRPNTSFCFLDIRSPGLGDTAMYLCATGTANTGELFFGEGSRLTVL.

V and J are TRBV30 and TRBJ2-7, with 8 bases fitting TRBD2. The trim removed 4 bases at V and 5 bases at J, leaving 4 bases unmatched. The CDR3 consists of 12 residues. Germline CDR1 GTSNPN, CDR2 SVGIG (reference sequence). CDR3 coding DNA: TGTGCCTGGACGGGGGGGAGGGACGAGCAGTACTTC. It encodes CAWTGGRDEQYF.

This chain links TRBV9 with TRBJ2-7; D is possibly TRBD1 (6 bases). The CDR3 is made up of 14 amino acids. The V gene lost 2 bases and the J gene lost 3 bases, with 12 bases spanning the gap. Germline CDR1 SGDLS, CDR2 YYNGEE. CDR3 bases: TGTGCCAGCAGCGTGGGGGACAACCGCTACGAGCAGTACTTC. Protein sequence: CASSVGDNRYEQYF.